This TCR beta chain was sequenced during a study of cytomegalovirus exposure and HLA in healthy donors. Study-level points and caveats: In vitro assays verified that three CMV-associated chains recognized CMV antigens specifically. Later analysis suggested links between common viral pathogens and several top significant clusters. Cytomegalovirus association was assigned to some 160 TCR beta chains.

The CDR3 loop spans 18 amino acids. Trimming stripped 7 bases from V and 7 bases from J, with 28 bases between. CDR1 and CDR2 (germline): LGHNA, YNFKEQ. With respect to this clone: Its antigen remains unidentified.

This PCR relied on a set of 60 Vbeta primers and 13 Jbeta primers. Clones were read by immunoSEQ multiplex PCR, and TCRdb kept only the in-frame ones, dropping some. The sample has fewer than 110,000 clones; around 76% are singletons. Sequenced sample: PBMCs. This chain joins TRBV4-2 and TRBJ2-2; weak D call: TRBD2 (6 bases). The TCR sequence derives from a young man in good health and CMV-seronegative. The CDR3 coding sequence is TGTGCCAGCACCTCATCTCTAGGAGGGCAGGGCAGTAACGGGGAGCTGTTTTTT. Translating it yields CASTSSLGGQGSNGELFF.